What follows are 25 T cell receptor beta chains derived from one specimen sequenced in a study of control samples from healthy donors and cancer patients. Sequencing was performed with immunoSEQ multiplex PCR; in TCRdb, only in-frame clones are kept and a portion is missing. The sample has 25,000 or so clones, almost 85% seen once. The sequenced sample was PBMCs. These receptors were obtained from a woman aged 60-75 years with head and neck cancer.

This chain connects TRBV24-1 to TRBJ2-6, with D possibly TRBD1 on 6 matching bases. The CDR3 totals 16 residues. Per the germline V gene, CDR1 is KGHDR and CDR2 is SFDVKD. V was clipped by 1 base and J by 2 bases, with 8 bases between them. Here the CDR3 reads CATSDLYRAGANVLTF. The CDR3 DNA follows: TGTGCCACCAGTGATTTATACAGGGCTGGGGCCAACGTCCTGACTTTC.

This CDR3 reads CASSYPGPSNEKLFF. The CDR3 DNA is TGTGCCAGCAGCTATCCGGGGCCCTCAAATGAAAAACTGTTTTTT. V gene TRBV6-2 or TRBV6-3 combines with J gene TRBJ1-4; TRBD1 is a possible D gene (5 bases). V was clipped by 6 bases and J by 5 bases, with 16 bases between them. The CDR3 totals 15 residues. CDR1 and CDR2 from the germline V gene are MNHEY and SVGEGT.

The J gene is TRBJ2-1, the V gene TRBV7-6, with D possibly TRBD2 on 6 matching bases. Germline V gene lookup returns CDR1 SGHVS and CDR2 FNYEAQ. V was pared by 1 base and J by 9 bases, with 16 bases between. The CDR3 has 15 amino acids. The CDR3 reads CASSLGEAGRGEQFF. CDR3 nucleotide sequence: TGTGCCAGCAGCTTAGGGGAGGCGGGAAGGGGTGAGCAGTTCTTC.

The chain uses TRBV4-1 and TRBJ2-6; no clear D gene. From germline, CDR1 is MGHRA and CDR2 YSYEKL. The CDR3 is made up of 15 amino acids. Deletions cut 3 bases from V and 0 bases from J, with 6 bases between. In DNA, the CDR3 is TGCGCCAGCAGCCAGCAGAGCTCTGGGGCCAACGTCCTGACTTTC. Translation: CASSQQSSGANVLTF.

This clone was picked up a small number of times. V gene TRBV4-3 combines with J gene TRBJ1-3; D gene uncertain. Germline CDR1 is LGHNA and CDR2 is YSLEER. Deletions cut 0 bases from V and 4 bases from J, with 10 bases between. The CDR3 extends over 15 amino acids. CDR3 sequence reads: CASSQDPQPGNTIYF. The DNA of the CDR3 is TGCGCCAGCAGCCAAGACCCCCAGCCGGGAAACACCATATATTTT.

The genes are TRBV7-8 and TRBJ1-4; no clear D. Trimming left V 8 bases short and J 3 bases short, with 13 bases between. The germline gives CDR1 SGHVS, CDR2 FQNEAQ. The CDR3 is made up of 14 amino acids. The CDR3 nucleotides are TGTGCCAGCTGCCGAGGAGACTCTAATGAAAAACTGTTTTTT. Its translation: CASCRGDSNEKLFF.

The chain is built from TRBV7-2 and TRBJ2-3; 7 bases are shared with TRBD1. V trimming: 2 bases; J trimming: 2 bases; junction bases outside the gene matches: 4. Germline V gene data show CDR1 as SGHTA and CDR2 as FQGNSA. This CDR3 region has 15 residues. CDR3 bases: TGTGCCAGCAGCTTAAGGGGGCTCGTCACAGATACGCAGTATTTT. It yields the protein CASSLRGLVTDTQYF.

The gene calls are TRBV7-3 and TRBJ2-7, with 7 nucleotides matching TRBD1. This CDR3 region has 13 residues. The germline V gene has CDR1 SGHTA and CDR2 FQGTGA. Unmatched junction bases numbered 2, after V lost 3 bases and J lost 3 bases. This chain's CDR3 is CASSFRQGYEQYF. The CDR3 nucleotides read TGTGCCAGCAGCTTCCGACAGGGCTACGAGCAGTACTTC.

The DNA of the CDR3 is TGTGCCAGCAGCCCCCCCGGGACAGGGGCGAGAAATGAGCAGTTCTTC. Its protein product is CASSPPGTGARNEQFF. The chain carries TRBV7-9 and TRBJ2-1, with 10 bases that match TRBD1. Looked up from germline, CDR1 is SEHNR and CDR2 is FQNEAQ (reference sequence). Unmatched junction bases numbered 11, after V lost 5 bases and J lost 7 bases. CDR3 length: 16 residues.

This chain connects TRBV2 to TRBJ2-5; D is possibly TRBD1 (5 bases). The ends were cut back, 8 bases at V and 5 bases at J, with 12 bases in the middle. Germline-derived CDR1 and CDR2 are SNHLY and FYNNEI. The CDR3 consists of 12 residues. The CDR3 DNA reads TGTGCCAGCCTCAGGGTTCGGGAGACCCAGTACTTC. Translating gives CASLRVRETQYF.

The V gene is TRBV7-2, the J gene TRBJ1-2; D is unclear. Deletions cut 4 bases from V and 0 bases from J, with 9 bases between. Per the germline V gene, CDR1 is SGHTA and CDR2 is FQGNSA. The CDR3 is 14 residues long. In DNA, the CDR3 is TGTGCCAGCAGCTCGCCACAGCCTAACTATGGCTACACCTTC. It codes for CASSSPQPNYGYTF.

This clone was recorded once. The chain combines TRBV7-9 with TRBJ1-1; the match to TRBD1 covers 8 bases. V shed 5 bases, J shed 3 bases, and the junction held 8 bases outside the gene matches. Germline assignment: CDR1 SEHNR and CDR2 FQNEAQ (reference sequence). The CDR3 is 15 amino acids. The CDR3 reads CASSPRQGSDTEAFF. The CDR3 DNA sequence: TGTGCCAGCAGCCCAAGACAGGGGTCGGACACTGAAGCTTTCTTT.

This chain's CDR3 is CASRPFGVQETQYF. In nucleotides, the CDR3 is TGTGCCAGCAGACCATTTGGGGTCCAAGAGACCCAGTACTTC. The chain employs TRBV5-5 and TRBJ2-5; D is undetermined. The CDR3 loop spans 14 amino acids. The V gene's germline CDR1 is SGHKS and CDR2 YYEKEE (reference sequence). V lost 5 bases to trimming and J lost 1 base, with 12 bases between them. The complete variable domain, with remaining parts taken from reference TRBV5-5 and TRBJ2-5, reads DAGVTQSPTHLIKTRGQQVTLRCSPISGHKSVSWYQQVLGQGPQFIFQYYEKEERGRGNFPDRFSARQFPNYSSELNVNALLLGDSALYLCASRPFGVQETQYFGPGTRLLVL.

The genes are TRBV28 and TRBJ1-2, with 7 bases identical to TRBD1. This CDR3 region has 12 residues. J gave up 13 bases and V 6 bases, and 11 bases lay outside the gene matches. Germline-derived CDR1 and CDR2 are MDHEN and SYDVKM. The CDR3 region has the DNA TGTGCCAGCAGGGCTACCCAGGGGGTGAGCACCTTC. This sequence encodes CASRATQGVSTF.

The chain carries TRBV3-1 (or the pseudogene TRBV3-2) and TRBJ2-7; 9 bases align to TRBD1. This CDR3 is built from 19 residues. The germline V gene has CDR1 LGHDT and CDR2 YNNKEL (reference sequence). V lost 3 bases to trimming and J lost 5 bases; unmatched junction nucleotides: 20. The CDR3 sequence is CASSHQTPGQGRSLNEQYF. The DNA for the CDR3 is TGTGCCAGCAGCCACCAAACCCCGGGACAGGGCAGATCCCTCAACGAGCAGTACTTC.

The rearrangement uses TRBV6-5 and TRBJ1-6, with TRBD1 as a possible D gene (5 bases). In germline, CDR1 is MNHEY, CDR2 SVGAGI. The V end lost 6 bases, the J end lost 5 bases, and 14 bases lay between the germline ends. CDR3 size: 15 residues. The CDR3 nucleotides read TGTGCCAGCAGCGCGGGGCAGGGCAATAATTCACCCCTCCACTTT. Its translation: CASSAGQGNNSPLHF.

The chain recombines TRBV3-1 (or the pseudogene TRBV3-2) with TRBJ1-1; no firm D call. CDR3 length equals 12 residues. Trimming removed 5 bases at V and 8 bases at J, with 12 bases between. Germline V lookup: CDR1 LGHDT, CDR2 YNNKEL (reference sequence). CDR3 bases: TGTGCCAGCAGCGGGCCCAATGTCGAAGCTTTCTTT. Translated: CASSGPNVEAFF.

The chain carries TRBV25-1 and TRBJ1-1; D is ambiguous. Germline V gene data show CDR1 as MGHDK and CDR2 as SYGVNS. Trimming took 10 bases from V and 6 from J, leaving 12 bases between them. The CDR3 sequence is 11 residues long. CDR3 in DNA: TGTGCCACCACCGCAGCCGCTGAAGCTTTCTTT. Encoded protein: CATTAAAEAFF.

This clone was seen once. The CDR3 loop reads CASSVGDRDNSGNTIYF. As DNA, the CDR3 is TGTGCCAGCAGCGTAGGGGACCGGGACAACTCTGGAAACACCATATATTTT. The V gene is TRBV9, the J gene TRBJ1-3; weak D call: TRBD1 (6 bases). The CDR3 extends over 17 amino acids. V lost 0 bases and J lost 0, with 13 bases in between. The V gene's germline CDR1 is SGDLS and CDR2 YYNGEE.

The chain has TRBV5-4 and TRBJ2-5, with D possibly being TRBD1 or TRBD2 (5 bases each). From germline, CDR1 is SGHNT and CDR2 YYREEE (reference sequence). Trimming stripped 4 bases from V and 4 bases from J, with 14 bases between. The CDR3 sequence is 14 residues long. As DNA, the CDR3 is TGTGCCAGCAGCCCAGAGGGGCCCGGAGAGACCCAGTACTTC. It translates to CASSPEGPGETQYF.

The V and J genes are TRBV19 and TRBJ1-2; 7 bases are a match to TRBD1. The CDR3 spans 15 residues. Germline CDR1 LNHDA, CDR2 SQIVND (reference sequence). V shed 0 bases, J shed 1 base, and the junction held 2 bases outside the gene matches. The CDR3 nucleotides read TGTGCCAGTAGTATAGAGGGACAGTTTAACTATGGCTACACCTTC. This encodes CASSIEGQFNYGYTF. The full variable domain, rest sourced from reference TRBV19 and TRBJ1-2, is DGGITQSPKYLFRKEGQNVTLSCEQNLNHDAMYWYRQDPGQGLRLIYYSQIVNDFQKGDIAEGYSVSREKKESFPLTVTSAQKNPTAFYLCASSIEGQFNYGYTFGSGTRLTVV.

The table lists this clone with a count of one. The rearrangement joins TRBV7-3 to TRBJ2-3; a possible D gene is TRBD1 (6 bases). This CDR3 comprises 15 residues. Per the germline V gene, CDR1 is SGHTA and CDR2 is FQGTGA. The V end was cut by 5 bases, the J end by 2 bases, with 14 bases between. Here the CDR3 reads CASSLDRTSTDTQYF. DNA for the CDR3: TGTGCCAGCAGCCTAGACAGGACATCCACAGATACGCAGTATTTT. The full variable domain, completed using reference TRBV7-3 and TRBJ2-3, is GAGVSQTPSNKVTEKGKYVELRCDPISGHTALYWYRQSLGQGPEFLIYFQGTGAADDSGLPNDRFFAVRPEGSVSTLKIQRTERGDSAVYLCASSLDRTSTDTQYFGPGTRLTVL.

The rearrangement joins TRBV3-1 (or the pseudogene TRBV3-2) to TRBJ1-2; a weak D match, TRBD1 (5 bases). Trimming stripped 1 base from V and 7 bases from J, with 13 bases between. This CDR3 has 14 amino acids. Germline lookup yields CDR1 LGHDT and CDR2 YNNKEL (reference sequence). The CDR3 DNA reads TGTGCCAGCAGCCAAGCAGACAGTCACGGTGGCTACACCTTC. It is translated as CASSQADSHGGYTF.

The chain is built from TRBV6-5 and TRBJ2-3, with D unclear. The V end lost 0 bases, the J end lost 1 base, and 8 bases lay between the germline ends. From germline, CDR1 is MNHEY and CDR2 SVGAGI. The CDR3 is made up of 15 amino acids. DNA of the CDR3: TGTGCCAGCAGTTACTCTTTCACTCGCACAGATACGCAGTATTTT. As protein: CASSYSFTRTDTQYF.

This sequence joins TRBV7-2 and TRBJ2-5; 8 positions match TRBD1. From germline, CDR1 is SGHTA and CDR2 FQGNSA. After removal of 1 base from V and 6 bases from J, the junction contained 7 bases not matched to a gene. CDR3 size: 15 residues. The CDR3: CASSLDAGGTKTQYF. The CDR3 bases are TGTGCCAGCAGCTTAGATGCAGGGGGCACGAAGACCCAGTACTTC.